This entry features one T cell receptor (beta chain) sequence. J gave up 2 bases and V 7 bases, and 4 bases lay outside the gene matches. Germline V gene sequence: CDR1 SNHLY, CDR2 FYNNEI. The CDR3 contains 14 residues. Methods used by the authors: Counts of nucleated cells, estimated from reference gene primer amplification, were obtained. TCRdb's table, derived via immunoSEQ multiplex PCR, lists solely in-frame clones and lacks some. V, J and clone size reflect that table, while D and trimming were determined from the DNA. The sample records 40,000 or so clones, about 86% being singletons. This specimen belongs to a study of blood T cell repertoires in COVID-19. Study-level information: Collection of acute and convalescent COVID-19 samples took place in the United States, Italy and Spain. PBMCs, B-cell-depleted T cells, or T cells were the source of the cDNA or gDNA that made up the material.

The receptor was isolated from a human donor with acute or convalescent COVID-19. The donor label of this sample is uncertain. This sequence joins TRBV2 and TRBJ1-3; TRBD1 matches 8 bases. Sequenced input: peripheral blood. The CDR3 DNA follows: TGTGCCAGCAATCGGGACAGGACTGGAAACACCATATATTTT. This gives the protein CASNRDRTGNTIYF. Filled out from reference TRBV2 and TRBJ1-3, the complete variable domain reads EPEVTQTPSHQVTQMGQEVILRCVPISNHLYFYWYRQILGQKVEFLVSFYNNEISEKSEIFDDQFSVERPDGSNFTLKIRSTKLEDSAMYFCASNRDRTGNTIYFGEGSWLTVV.